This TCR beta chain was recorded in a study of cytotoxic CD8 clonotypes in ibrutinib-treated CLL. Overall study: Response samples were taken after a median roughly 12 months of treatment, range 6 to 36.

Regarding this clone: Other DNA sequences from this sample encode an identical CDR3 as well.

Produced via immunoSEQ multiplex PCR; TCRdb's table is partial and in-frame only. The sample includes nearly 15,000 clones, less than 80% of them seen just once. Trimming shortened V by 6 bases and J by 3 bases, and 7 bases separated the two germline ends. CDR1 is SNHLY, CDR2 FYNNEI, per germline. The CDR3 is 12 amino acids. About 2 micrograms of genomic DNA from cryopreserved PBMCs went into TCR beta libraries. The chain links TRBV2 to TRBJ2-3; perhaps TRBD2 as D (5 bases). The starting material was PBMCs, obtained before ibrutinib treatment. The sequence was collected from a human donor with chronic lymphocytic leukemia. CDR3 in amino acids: CASSGITDTQYF. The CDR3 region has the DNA TGTGCCAGCAGCGGGATAACAGATACGCAGTATTTT.